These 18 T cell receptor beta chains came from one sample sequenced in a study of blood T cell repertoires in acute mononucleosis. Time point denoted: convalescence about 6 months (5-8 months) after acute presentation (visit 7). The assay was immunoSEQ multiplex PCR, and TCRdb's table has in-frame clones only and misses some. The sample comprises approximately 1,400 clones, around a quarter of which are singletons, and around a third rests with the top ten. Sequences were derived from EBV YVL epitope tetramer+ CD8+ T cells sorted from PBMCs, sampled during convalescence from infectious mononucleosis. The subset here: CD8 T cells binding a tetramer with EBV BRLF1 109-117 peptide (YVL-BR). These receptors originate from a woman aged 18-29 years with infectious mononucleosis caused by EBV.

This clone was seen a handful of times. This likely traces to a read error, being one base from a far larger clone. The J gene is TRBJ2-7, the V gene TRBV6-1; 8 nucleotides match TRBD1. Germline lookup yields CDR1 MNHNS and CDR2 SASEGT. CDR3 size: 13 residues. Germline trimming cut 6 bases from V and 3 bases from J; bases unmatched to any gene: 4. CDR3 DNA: TGTGCCAGCAGCGCAGGGGGCTACTACGAGCAGTACTTC. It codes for CASSAGGYYEQYF.

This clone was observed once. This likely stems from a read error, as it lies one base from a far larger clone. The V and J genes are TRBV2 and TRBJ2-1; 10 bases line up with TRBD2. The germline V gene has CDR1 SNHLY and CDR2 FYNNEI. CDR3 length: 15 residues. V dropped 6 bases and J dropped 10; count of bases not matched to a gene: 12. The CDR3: CASSLVLAGVHEQFF. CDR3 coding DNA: TGTGCCAGCAGCTTAGTCCTAGCGGGAGTTCACGAGCAGTTCTTC. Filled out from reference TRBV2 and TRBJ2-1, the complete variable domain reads EPEVTQTPSHQVTQMGQEVILRCVPISNHLYFYWYRQILGQKVEFLVSFYNNEISEKSEIFDDQFSVERPDGSNFTLKIRSTKLEDSAMYFCASSLVLAGVHEQFFGPGTRLTVL.

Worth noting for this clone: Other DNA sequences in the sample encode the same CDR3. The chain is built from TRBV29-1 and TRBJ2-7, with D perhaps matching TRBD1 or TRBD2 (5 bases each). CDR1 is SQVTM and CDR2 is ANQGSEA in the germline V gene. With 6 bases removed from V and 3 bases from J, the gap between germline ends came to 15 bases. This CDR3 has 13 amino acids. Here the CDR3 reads CSVGGRALYEQYF. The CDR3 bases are TGCAGCGTCGGAGGCAGGGCTCTCTACGAGCAGTACTTC.

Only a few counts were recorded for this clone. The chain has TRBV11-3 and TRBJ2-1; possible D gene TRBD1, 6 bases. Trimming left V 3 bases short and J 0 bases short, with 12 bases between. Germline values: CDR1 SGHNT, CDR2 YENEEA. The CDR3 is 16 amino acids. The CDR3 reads CASSFQGMGSYNEQFF. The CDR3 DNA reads TGTGCCAGCAGCTTTCAGGGGATGGGCTCCTACAATGAGCAGTTCTTC.

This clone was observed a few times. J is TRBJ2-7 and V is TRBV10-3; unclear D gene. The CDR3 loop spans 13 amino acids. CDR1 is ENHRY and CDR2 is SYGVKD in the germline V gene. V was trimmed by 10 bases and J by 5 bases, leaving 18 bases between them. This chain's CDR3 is CASSQILTHEQYF. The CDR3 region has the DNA TGTGCCAGCAGCCAAATCCTCACACACGAGCAGTACTTC.

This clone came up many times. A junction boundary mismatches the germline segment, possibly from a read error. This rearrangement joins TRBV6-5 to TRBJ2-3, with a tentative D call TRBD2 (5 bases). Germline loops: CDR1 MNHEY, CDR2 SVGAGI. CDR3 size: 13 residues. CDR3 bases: TGTGCCACCAGTGATACCCTAGCTTTTACGCAGTATTTT. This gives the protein CATSDTLAFTQYF.

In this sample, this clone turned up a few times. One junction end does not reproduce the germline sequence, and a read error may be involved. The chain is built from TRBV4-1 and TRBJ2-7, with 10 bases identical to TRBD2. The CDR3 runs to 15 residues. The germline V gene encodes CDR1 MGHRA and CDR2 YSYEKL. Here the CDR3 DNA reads TGTGCCAGCAGCTTAGTCCTAGCGGGAGTTCACGAGCAGTACTTC. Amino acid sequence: CASSLVLAGVHEQYF.

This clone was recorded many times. CDR3 in DNA: TGTGCCAGCAGGGGGTTGAGGATAGAGCAGTTCTTC. Protein product: CASRGLRIEQFF. The chain has TRBV2 and TRBJ2-1; no clear D gene. This CDR3 is built from 12 residues. Germline loops: CDR1 SNHLY, CDR2 FYNNEI. Trimming stripped 6 bases from V and 10 bases from J, with 13 bases between.

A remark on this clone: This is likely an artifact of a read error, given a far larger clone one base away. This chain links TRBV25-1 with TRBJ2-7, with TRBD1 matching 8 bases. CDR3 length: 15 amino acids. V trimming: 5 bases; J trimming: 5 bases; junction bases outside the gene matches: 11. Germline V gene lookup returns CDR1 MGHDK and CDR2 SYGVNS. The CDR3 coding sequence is TGTGCCAGCAGTTCCCACTCGGACAGGGCTGACGAGCAGTACTTC. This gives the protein CASSSHSDRADEQYF.

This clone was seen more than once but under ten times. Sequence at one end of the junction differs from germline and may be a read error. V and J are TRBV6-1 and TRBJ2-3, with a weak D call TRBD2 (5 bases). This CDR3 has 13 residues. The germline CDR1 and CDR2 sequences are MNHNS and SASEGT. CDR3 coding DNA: TGTGCCACCAGTGATACCCTAGCTTTTACGCAGTATTTT. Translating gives CATSDTLAFTQYF.

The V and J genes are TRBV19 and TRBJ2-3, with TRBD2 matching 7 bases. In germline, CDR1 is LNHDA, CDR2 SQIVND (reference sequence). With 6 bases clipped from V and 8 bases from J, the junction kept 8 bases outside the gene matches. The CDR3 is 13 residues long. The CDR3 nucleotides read TGTGCCAGTAGAACAGCGGGAAACTCTACGCAGTATTTT. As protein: CASRTAGNSTQYF. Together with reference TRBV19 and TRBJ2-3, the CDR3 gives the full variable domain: DGGITQSPKYLFRKEGQNVTLSCEQNLNHDAMYWYRQDPGQGLRLIYYSQIVNDFQKGDIAEGYSVSREKKESFPLTVTSAQKNPTAFYLCASRTAGNSTQYFGPGTRLTVL.

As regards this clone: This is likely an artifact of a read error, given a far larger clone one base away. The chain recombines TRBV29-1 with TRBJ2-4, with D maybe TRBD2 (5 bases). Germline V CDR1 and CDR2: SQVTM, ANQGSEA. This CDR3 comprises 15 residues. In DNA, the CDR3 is TGCAGCGTTGTTCTGGCGGGTCTAGCCAATAACATTCAGTACTTC. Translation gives CSVVLAGLANNIQYF. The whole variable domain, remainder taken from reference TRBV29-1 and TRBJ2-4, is SAVISQKPSRDICQRGTSLTIQCQVDSQVTMMFWYRQQPGQSLTLIATANQGSEATYESGFVIDKFPISRPNLTFSTLTVSNMSPEDSSIYLCSVVLAGLANNIQYFGAGTRLSVL.

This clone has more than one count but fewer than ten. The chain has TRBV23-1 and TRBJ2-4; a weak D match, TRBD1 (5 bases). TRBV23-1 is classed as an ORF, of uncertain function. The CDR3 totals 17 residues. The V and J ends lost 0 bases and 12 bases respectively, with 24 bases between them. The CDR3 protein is CASSQSKVDGAVKHQYF. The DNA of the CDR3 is TGCGCCAGCAGTCAATCTAAGGTTGATGGGGCAGTAAAACATCAGTACTTC.

CDR3 DNA: TGTGCCAGCAGGGGGTTGAGGATAGAGCAGTTCTTC. This encodes CASRGLRIEQFF. The chain uses TRBV19 and TRBJ2-1; 7 nucleotides align to TRBD1. This CDR3 is built from 12 residues. Germline-derived CDR1 and CDR2 are LNHDA and SQIVND (reference sequence). Losses at the gene ends were 9 bases for V and 10 bases for J; bases not matched to a gene: 9. The full variable domain, rest sourced from reference TRBV19 and TRBJ2-1, is DGGITQSPKYLFRKEGQNVTLSCEQNLNHDAMYWYRQDPGQGLRLIYYSQIVNDFQKGDIAEGYSVSREKKESFPLTVTSAQKNPTAFYLCASRGLRIEQFFGPGTRLTVL.

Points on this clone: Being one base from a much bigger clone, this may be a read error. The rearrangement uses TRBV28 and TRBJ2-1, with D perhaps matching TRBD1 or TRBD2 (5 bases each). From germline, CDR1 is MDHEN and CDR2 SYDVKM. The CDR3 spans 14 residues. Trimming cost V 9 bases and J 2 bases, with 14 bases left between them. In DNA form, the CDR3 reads TGTGCCAGTACTGGGGGAGTGACCTACAATGAGCAGTTCTTC. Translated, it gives CASTGGVTYNEQFF.

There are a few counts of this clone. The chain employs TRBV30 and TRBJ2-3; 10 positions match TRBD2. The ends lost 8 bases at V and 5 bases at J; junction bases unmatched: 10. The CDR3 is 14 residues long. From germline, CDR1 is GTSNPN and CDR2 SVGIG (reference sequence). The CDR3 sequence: CAGAAGGPKDTQYF. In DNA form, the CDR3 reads TGTGCCGGGGCAGCGGGAGGGCCGAAAGATACGCAGTATTTT. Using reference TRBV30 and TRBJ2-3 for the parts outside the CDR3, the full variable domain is SQTIHQWPATLVQPVGSPLSLECTVEGTSNPNLYWYRQAAGRGLQLLFYSVGIGQISSEVPQNLSASRPQDRQFILSSKKLLLSDSGFYLCAGAAGGPKDTQYFGPGTRLTVL.

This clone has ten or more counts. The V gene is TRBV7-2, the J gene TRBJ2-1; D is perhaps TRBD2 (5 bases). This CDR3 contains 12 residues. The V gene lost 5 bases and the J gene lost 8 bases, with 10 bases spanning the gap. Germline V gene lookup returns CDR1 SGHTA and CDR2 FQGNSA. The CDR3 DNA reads TGTGCCAGCAGCCGCTATAGCGATGAGCAGTTCTTC. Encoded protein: CASSRYSDEQFF. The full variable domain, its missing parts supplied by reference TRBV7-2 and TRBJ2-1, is GAGVSQSPSNKVTEKGKDVELRCDPISGHTALYWYRQSLGQGLEFLIYFQGNSAPDKSGLPSDRFSAERTGGSVSTLTIQRTQQEDSAVYLCASSRYSDEQFFGPGTRLTVL.

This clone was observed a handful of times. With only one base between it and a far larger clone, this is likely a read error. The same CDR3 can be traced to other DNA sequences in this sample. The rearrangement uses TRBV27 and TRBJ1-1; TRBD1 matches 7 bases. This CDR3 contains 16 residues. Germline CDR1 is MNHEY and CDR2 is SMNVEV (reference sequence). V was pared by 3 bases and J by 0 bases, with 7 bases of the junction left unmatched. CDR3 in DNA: TGTGCCAGCAGTTTTCTGGGACAGTCAATGAACACTGAAGCTTTCTTT. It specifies CASSFLGQSMNTEAFF.